This T cell receptor beta chain was recovered during a study of Ad26.COV2.S vaccination and SARS-CoV-2 variants (dated by TCRdb to the early 2020s). Regarding the study in general: Donors in the vaccine arm were drawn from COV1001, a multicentre, randomized, double-blind, placebo-controlled phase I-IIa trial testing Ad26.COV2.S in healthy adults. Trial participants were randomized into five groups of five, in which low-dose or high-dose Ad26.COV2.S was given once or twice, or placebo was given on both occasions. TCRbeta repertoire sequencing served as the tool for gauging how specific and how broad the SARS-CoV-2-reactive T cell receptors were following Ad26.COV2.S vaccination. Ad26.COV2.S was administered intramuscularly at a dose of 5x10^10 or 1x10^11 viral particles, either as one shot or as two shots given 56 days apart. The TCR-sequenced set comprised approximately 30 samples: about 19 Ad26.COV2.S vaccine recipients, 5 placebo recipients and 8 SARS-CoV-2 convalescent individuals. Investigators remained blinded to trial group allocation during experiments and outcome assessment. Results and caveats for the whole study, not just this receptor: Comparing responses between vaccine doses or regimens was not something the study was powered to do. After vaccination, substantial breadth of spike-specific CD8+ and CD4+ T cell responses was reported. Compared with placebo recipients, Ad26.COV2.S recipients showed higher spike-specific TCR breadth (P = 0.0014). It was noted by the authors that total T cell responses may have been underestimated by the TCR breadth and depth analyses. Vaccine and placebo recipients had similar non-spike TCR breadth, a finding consistent with the vaccine containing only spike.

The sample's treatment or condition label is to be understood as: roughly 19 received Ad26.COV2.S at low or high dose, single or two shots; roughly five received placebo; per-sample allocation not given. For vaccine and placebo recipients, the sequenced repertoires came from samples collected on day 63 after the first injection. In Cohort 1b, roughly 26 adults aged 18-55 years were enrolled at a single site in Boston, USA, between 29 July and 7 August 2020. Ad26.COV2.S consisted of a replication-incompetent adenovirus type 26 vector by which a prefusion-stabilized SARS-CoV-2 spike protein from the original Wuhan strain was expressed. On this clone itself: Its binding antigen is unknown. No base quality values were provided; no much bigger clone lies one nucleotide off.

The immunoSEQ Assay was used to sequence TCRbeta CDR3 regions. After extraction, genomic DNA underwent amplification by bias-controlled multiplex PCR, followed by high-throughput sequencing. Concerning the study's data processing: To quantify the absolute abundance of every unique TCRbeta CDR3 region, sequences were collapsed and filtered. T cell fraction was estimated by normalization of TCRbeta template counts to usable DNA, with usable DNA being measured through amplification of reference genes present in all nucleated cells. Repertoire TCRs were annotated as SARS-CoV-2-specific when V gene, CDR3 amino acid sequence and J gene were exactly matched to a known reactive TCR set. The reference SARS-CoV-2 TCR set was derived from MIRA and filtered for enrichment in COVID-19-positive ImmuneCODE repertoires, a step that removed public or cross-reactive TCRs. Drawing on the MIRA antigens, annotated TCRs were analysed further at the level of specific ORF or position within ORF. Depth was the summed frequency of annotated unique rearrangements, while breadth was defined as annotated unique rearrangements over total unique productive rearrangements. TCR breadth was compared between groups using two-sided Wilcoxon rank-sum tests. TCRdb mirrors the immuneACCESS table, restricted to in-frame sequences. Some clones are absent from its copies; in checked studies, under half trace to an unresolved V gene, and the reason for the others is unknown. Clone size and V and J calls were adopted from that table, with D and trimming inferred from the DNA. Across this sample there are 350,000 to 500,000 clones, with roughly 88% seen only once. Jointly, the top ten make up about 4.5% of the sample.

V is reduced by 0 bases and J by 4 bases, leaving a spacing of 8 bases between them. The CDR3 holds 14 amino acids from the cysteine to the phenylalanine. Only CDR3 DNA is held: 42 bases, read in frame from base 1. CDR1 and CDR2 (SGHRS, YFSETQ) derive from the germline V gene. The sequencing here drew on peripheral blood, taken in a trial of Ad26.COV2.S vaccine versus placebo. This receptor chain uses TRBV5-1 and TRBJ2-1, with the identity of the D gene unclear. This sequence was found in a person aged 18-60 years who received the Ad26.COV2.S COVID-19 vaccine or a placebo. The CDR3 has the sequence CASSLGLDYNEQFF. The DNA is as follows: TGCGCCAGCAGCTTGGGACTGGATTACAATGAGCAGTTCTTC. When the CDR3 is completed using the reference TRBV5-1 and TRBJ2-1 genes on either side, the full variable domain is KAGVTQTPRYLIKTRGQQVTLSCSPISGHRSVSWYQQTPGQGLQFLFEYFSETQRNKGNFPGRFSGRQFSNSRSEMNVSTLELGDSALYLCASSLGLDYNEQFFGPGTRLTVL.